The present TCR beta chain was sequenced within a study of CD8+ T cells in alopecia areata. It was cDNA, reverse transcribed from extracted RNA, that served as the sequencing template. TCRdb keeps only in-frame clones here, not all; method: immunoSEQ multiplex PCR. This sample has 100,000 to 150,000 clones, with approximately 49% found just once. Germline V CDR1 and CDR2: MGHRA, YSYEKL. CDR3 size: 15 residues. V was shortened by 3 bases and J by 1 base, with 12 bases between the two germline ends. Alopecia areata patients gave lesional scalp punch biopsies and peripheral blood samples. Study observations and caveats: Shared TCR sequences were less clear between patients than in mice, possibly partly from HLA diversity.

Details on this clone: Antigen unknown.

Sequencing was performed on CD8+ T cells sorted from blood, taken at week 0. The rearrangement joins TRBV4-1 to TRBJ1-1; D is unclear. This TCR came from a human donor with alopecia areata. CDR3 nucleotides: TGCGCCAGCAGCCAGGAAAGGACGGGGAACACTGAAGCTTTCTTT. This codes for CASSQERTGNTEAFF.